The T cell receptor (beta chain) described here comes from a study of cytomegalovirus exposure and HLA in healthy donors. Sequencing was performed with immunoSEQ multiplex PCR; in TCRdb, only in-frame clones are kept and a portion is missing. The sample holds around 150,000 clones, approximately 89% seen once. This clone appeared once. The germline V gene encodes CDR1 MGHRA and CDR2 YSYEKL. CDR3 size: 16 residues. After removal of 0 bases from V and 3 bases from J, the junction contained 2 bases not matched to a gene. Material for sequencing was PBMCs. This chain joins TRBV4-1 and TRBJ2-2; TRBD2 matches 9 bases. The TCR originated in a man younger than 30 in good health and CMV-seropositive. CDR3 sequence reads: CASSQDLAGHTGELFF. Here the CDR3 DNA reads TGCGCCAGCAGCCAAGACCTAGCGGGACACACCGGGGAGCTGTTTTTT.